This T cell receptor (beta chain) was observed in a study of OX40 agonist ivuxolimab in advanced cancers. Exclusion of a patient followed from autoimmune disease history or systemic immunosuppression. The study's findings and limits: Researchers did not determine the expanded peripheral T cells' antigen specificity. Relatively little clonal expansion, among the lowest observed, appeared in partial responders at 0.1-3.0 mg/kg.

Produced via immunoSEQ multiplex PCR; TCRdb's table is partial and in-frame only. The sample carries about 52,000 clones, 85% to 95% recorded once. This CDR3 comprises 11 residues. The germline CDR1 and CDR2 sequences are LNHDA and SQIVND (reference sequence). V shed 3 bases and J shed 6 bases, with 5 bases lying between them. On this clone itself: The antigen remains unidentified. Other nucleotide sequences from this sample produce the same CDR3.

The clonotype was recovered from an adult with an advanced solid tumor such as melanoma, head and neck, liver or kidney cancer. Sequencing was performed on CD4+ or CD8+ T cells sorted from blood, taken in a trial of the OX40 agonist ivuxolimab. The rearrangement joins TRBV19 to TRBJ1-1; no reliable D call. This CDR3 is CASSIGPEAFF. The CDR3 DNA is TGTGCCAGTAGTATTGGTCCTGAAGCTTTCTTT.